What follows are 32 T cell receptor beta chains derived from one specimen sequenced in a study of T cell clonality in common variable immunodeficiency. Clones were read by immunoSEQ multiplex PCR, and TCRdb kept only the in-frame ones, dropping some. Recorded here are tens of thousands of clones, none singletons. The sequencing sample was made of peripheral blood mononuclear cells. These TCRs come from a person aged 18 to 75 in good health.

This clone was detected only a few times. The read is 3 residues too short to cover the CDR3 end, so that end is filled in from the germline J gene. The V gene is TRBV6-1, the J gene TRBJ2-7; D possibly corresponds to TRBD2 (7 bases). This CDR3 has 12 residues. Germline V gene lookup returns CDR1 MNHNS and CDR2 SASEGT. The V and J ends lost 3 bases and 6 bases respectively, with 9 bases between them. CDR3 sequence reads: CASSDGGAEQYF. The CDR3 bases that were read are TGTGCCAGCAGTGATGGGGGGGCCGAG.

In this sample, this clone turned up many times. The read ends 3 residues shy of where the CDR3 ends; the end is completed using the germline J gene. J is TRBJ1-2 and V is TRBV10-3; D gene unclear. The CDR3 runs to 18 residues. The germline V gene encodes CDR1 ENHRY and CDR2 SYGVKD. The CDR3 protein is CAISETPTSGSMANEYTF. The part of the CDR3 DNA that was read is TGTGCCATCAGTGAGACCCCGACTAGCGGGAGTATGGCGAATGAG.

This clone was seen many times. The missing CDR3 end, 3 residues past where the read stops, is filled in from the germline J gene. The chain joins TRBV6-4 to TRBJ1-2; TRBD1 might be the D (6 bases). V was shortened by 3 bases and J by 3 bases, with 8 bases between the two germline ends. From germline, CDR1 is MRHNA and CDR2 SNTAGT. CDR3 length equals 13 residues. CDR3 DNA, as far as it was read: TGTGCCAGCAGTGAACAGGGACACTATGGC. This encodes CASSEQGHYG. The complete CDR3 sequence is CASSEQGHYGYTF.

At least ten counts were recorded for this clone. The read is 3 residues too short to cover the CDR3 end, so that end is filled in from the germline J gene. The V gene is TRBV7-8, the J gene TRBJ1-1; D possibly corresponds to TRBD1 (5 bases). Trimming removed 0 bases from V and 1 base from J, with 6 bases in between. The CDR3 extends over 14 amino acids. Per the germline V gene, CDR1 is SGHVS and CDR2 is FQNEAQ. The CDR3 loop reads CASSLARANTEAFF. The sequenced CDR3 bases are TGTGCCAGCAGCTTAGCCAGGGCGAACACTGAA.

As concerns this clone: A much larger clone differs from this one at a single base, so this may be a read error. The read stops 3 residues short of the end of the CDR3; the missing end is completed from the germline J gene. V usage is TRBV30 and J usage is TRBJ2-2; a weak D match, TRBD1 (5 bases). Germline CDR1 reads GTSNPN; CDR2 reads SVGIG (reference sequence). This CDR3 contains 12 residues. The CDR3 loop is CAWNNGANVLFF. The DNA read from the CDR3 is TGTGCCTGGAACAATGGGGCCAACGTG.

On this clone: The sequenced fragment ends 3 residues before the CDR3 boundary, so the rest is inferred from the germline J gene. The gene calls are TRBV14 and TRBJ2-7; D not certain. V was clipped by 1 base and J by 6 bases, with 13 bases between them. The CDR3 extends over 14 amino acids. In germline, CDR1 is SGHDN, CDR2 FVKESK. The CDR3 loop reads CASSQARLLREQYF. The sequenced part of the CDR3 DNA is TGTGCCAGCAGCCAAGCCCGCCTATTGCGCGAG.

Ten or more counts support this clone. The read finishes 3 residues shy of the CDR3 end, and the germline J gene is used to complete it. This sample includes further DNA sequences coding for the same CDR3. The V and J genes are TRBV18 and TRBJ1-2; no definite D call. The CDR3 runs 15 residues. Germline values: CDR1 KGHSH, CDR2 LQKENI. CDR3 bases read: TGTGCCAGCTCACCACCGGGCAGACAACTGGAGGGC. Encoded protein: CASSPPGRQLEG. The entire CDR3 is CASSPPGRQLEGYTF.

This clone has at least ten counts. The read halts 3 residues ahead of the CDR3 end, with the missing end drawn from the germline J gene. The rearrangement links TRBV2 to TRBJ2-3, with 9 nucleotides matching TRBD1. Per germline, CDR1 SNHLY and CDR2 FYNNEI. CDR3 length: 17 amino acids. With V trimmed by 6 bases and J by 3 bases, 13 bases remained unmatched. This CDR3 reads CASRIVTGGGRTDTQYF. The sequenced CDR3 bases are TGTGCCAGCAGGATCGTGACAGGGGGAGGGAGGACAGATACG.

Only a few counts were recorded for this clone. The missing CDR3 end, 3 residues past where the read stops, is filled in from the germline J gene. This chain joins TRBV20-1 and TRBJ2-3; D not resolved. Germline assignment: CDR1 DFQATT and CDR2 SNEGSKA (reference sequence). The CDR3 runs to 12 residues. The chain's CDR3 is CSARPLGETQYF. The part of the CDR3 DNA that was read is TGCAGTGCCAGACCCCTAGGAGAGACG.

The table lists this clone with many counts. CDR3 sequence: CSAFSGQGAYEQYF. The sequenced part of the CDR3 DNA is TGCAGTGCTTTTTCGGGACAGGGGGCCTACGAG. The chain links TRBV20-1 to TRBJ2-7; 11 bases align to TRBD1. The read comes to an end 3 residues before the CDR3 does, leaving the germline J gene to fill in the end. Trimming took 5 bases from V and 2 from J; bases not matched to a gene: 5. The CDR3 contains 14 residues. Germline V gene sequence: CDR1 DFQATT, CDR2 SNEGSKA (reference sequence).

This clone has a count of ten or more. Germline is not matched at one junction end, which may reflect a read error. The CDR3 end falls 3 residues outside the read, so it is completed with the germline J gene. V gene TRBV7-1 combines with J gene TRBJ2-1; 8 bases line up with TRBD2. TRBV7-1 is flagged as an ORF with uncertain function. The CDR3 contains 20 residues. Here the CDR3 reads CASSSGGGSGTWSSYNEQFF. The covered CDR3 bases are TGTGCCAGCAGTTCAGGAGGAGGTAGCGGGACATGGAGCTCCTACAATGAG.

At least ten counts were recorded for this clone. The read ends 3 residues before the CDR3 terminus; that terminus is restored from the germline J gene. The chain is built from TRBV19 and TRBJ2-7; the match to TRBD1 covers 11 bases. In germline, CDR1 is LNHDA, CDR2 SQIVND (reference sequence). V was clipped by 5 bases and J by 2 bases; unmatched bases: 5. The CDR3 is 15 residues long. The sequenced part of the CDR3 DNA is TGTGCCAGTAGTGCGATGGGACAGGGGGCCTACGAG. Protein product: CASSAMGQGAYE. The whole CDR3 sequence reads CASSAMGQGAYEQYF.

A few counts support this clone. Sequencing ends 3 residues short of the CDR3 end; the germline J gene provides the rest. The rearrangement uses TRBV11-3 and TRBJ1-6; 11 bases line up with TRBD1. CDR3 length: 15 residues. Germline V gene lookup returns CDR1 SGHNT and CDR2 YENEEA. The J segment lost 8 bases and the V segment lost 4 bases, leaving 4 bases of the junction unmatched. Incomplete CDR3 DNA: TGTGCCAGCAGCTCAGGACAGGGGGCCTATTCACCC. It is translated as CASSSGQGAYSP. The full CDR3 sequence reads CASSSGQGAYSPLHF.

Remarks on this clone: Coverage ceases 3 residues before the CDR3 finishes, and the germline J gene fills in the end. J is TRBJ2-7 and V is TRBV5-1; no definite D call. This CDR3 has 14 residues. Per germline, CDR1 SGHRS and CDR2 YFSETQ. Trimming pared 3 bases from V and 3 bases from J, leaving 13 bases between. Incomplete CDR3 DNA: TGCGCCAGCAGCTCACCTAATGCGTTCTACGAG. Its translation: CASSSPNAFYE. In full, the CDR3 is CASSSPNAFYEQYF. The whole variable domain, remainder taken from reference TRBV5-1 and TRBJ2-7, is KAGVTQTPRYLIKTRGQQVTLSCSPISGHRSVSWYQQTPGQGLQFLFEYFSETQRNKGNFPGRFSGRQFSNSRSEMNVSTLELGDSALYLCASSSPNAFYEQYFGPGTRLTVT.

In this sample, this clone turned up many times. Coverage ceases 3 residues before the CDR3 finishes, and the germline J gene fills in the end. This rearrangement joins TRBV12-3 or TRBV12-4 to TRBJ2-1; TRBD2 matches at 7 bases. The CDR3 length is 14 residues. With V trimmed by 3 bases and J by 4 bases, 3 bases remained unmatched. CDR3: CASSFAGVYNEQFF. The CDR3 bases that were read are TGTGCCAGCAGTTTTGCGGGAGTTTACAATGAG.

The table lists this clone with many counts. The part of the CDR3 DNA that was read is TGCAGTGCTAGAGATCCGGCGGCAAACTCCTACAATGAG. This translates into CSARDPAANSYNE. The full CDR3 sequence reads CSARDPAANSYNEQFF. J is TRBJ2-1 and V is TRBV20-1; D is undetermined. Read coverage stops 3 residues before the CDR3 terminus; the germline J gene supplies the remainder. The CDR3 consists of 16 residues. Trimming cost V 0 bases and J 0 bases, with 12 bases left between them. Germline assignment: CDR1 DFQATT and CDR2 SNEGSKA (reference sequence).

This clone has ten or more counts. Read coverage stops 3 residues before the CDR3 terminus; the germline J gene supplies the remainder. The rearrangement links TRBV20-1 to TRBJ2-5; 9 positions match TRBD2. Germline CDR1 DFQATT, CDR2 SNEGSKA (reference sequence). Trimming removed 3 bases from V and 5 bases from J; junction bases left unmatched: 7. The CDR3 covers 14 residues. The sequenced CDR3 bases are TGCAGTGCTAGCCCTAGCGGGGCCATGGAGACC. Residues: CSASPSGAMET. The full CDR3 sequence reads CSASPSGAMETQYF.

This clone came up many times. The sequenced fragment ends 3 residues before the CDR3 boundary, so the rest is inferred from the germline J gene. V and J are TRBV5-1 and TRBJ1-1; the match to TRBD1 covers 7 bases. Unmatched junction bases numbered 8, after V lost 3 bases and J lost 0 bases. Germline V CDR1 and CDR2: SGHRS, YFSETQ. The CDR3 spans 16 residues. The part of the CDR3 DNA that was read is TGCGCCAGCAGCTCGGAGATGGGACAGTTGAACACTGAA. Its translation: CASSSEMGQLNTE. The full CDR3 reads CASSSEMGQLNTEAFF. Filled out from reference TRBV5-1 and TRBJ1-1, the complete variable domain reads KAGVTQTPRYLIKTRGQQVTLSCSPISGHRSVSWYQQTPGQGLQFLFEYFSETQRNKGNFPGRFSGRQFSNSRSEMNVSTLELGDSALYLCASSSEMGQLNTEAFFGQGTRLTVV.

This clone was seen repeatedly, ten times or more. The CDR3 DNA, read in part, is TGCAGTGCTAGAGATGAGCGGGGGCCCTACAATGAG. Translation gives CSARDERGPYNE. The whole CDR3 reads CSARDERGPYNEQFF. The V call is TRBV20-1, the J call TRBJ2-1; 8 bases align to TRBD2. The CDR3 extends 3 residues past the end of the read, so its final part is completed from the germline J gene. The germline V gene has CDR1 DFQATT and CDR2 SNEGSKA (reference sequence). V lost 0 bases, J lost 2 bases, and 3 bases stayed unmatched. The CDR3 spans 15 residues.

Comments on this clone: The read halts 3 residues ahead of the CDR3 end, with the missing end drawn from the germline J gene. The genes are TRBV6-1 and TRBJ2-4, with D maybe TRBD1 (5 bases). Germline V gene data show CDR1 as MNHNS and CDR2 as SASEGT. The CDR3 extends over 15 amino acids. The DNA read from the CDR3 is TGTGCCAGCAGTGAAGCTCAGGGTATCAGCTATGGT. It codes for CASSEAQGISYG. The whole CDR3 is CASSEAQGISYGQYF.

This clone has at least ten counts. The read ends 3 residues before the CDR3 terminus; that terminus is restored from the germline J gene. J is TRBJ2-5 and V is TRBV20-1, with 11 bases that match TRBD2. CDR1 is DFQATT and CDR2 is SNEGSKA in the germline V gene (reference sequence). This CDR3 comprises 15 residues. V lost 5 bases to trimming and J lost 0 bases; unmatched junction nucleotides: 5. CDR3 sequence: CSASSGRTYQETQYF. The sequenced part of the CDR3 DNA is TGCAGTGCTTCTAGCGGGAGGACCTACCAAGAGACC.

This clone has a count of ten or more. The CDR3 goes on 3 residues after the read ends, and that part is filled in from the germline J gene. The identical CDR3 is also encoded by other nucleotide sequences in the sample. This rearrangement joins TRBV19 to TRBJ1-2; possible D gene TRBD1, 6 bases. In germline, CDR1 is LNHDA, CDR2 SQIVND (reference sequence). V lost 6 bases to trimming and J lost 5 bases, with 13 bases between them. The CDR3 loop spans 13 amino acids. The DNA read from the CDR3 is TGTGCCAGTAGCCCTCTAACAGGGTATGGC. It translates to CASSPLTGYG. The full CDR3 is CASSPLTGYGYTF. The full variable domain, with the rest looked up from reference TRBV19 and TRBJ1-2, is DGGITQSPKYLFRKEGQNVTLSCEQNLNHDAMYWYRQDPGQGLRLIYYSQIVNDFQKGDIAEGYSVSREKKESFPLTVTSAQKNPTAFYLCASSPLTGYGYTFGSGTRLTVV.

This clone has just a few counts. The DNA ends 3 residues before the CDR3 does, and the rest of the CDR3 is filled in from the germline J gene. The chain joins TRBV7-6 to TRBJ2-5, with D possibly being TRBD1 (6 bases). Trimming took 7 bases from V and 0 from J, leaving 15 bases between them. This CDR3 is 15 amino acids long. Germline V gene data show CDR1 as SGHVS and CDR2 as FNYEAQ. The CDR3 DNA, read in part, is TGTGCCAGCACCGATCTCGACAGGCACCAAGAGACC. It codes for CASTDLDRHQET. In full, the CDR3 is CASTDLDRHQETQYF.

Concerning this clone: The read ends 3 residues early relative to the CDR3; the germline J gene fills the gap. The chain links TRBV7-2 to TRBJ2-3, with a tentative D call TRBD1 (5 bases). The CDR3 has 14 residues. Looked up from germline, CDR1 is SGHTA and CDR2 is FQGNSA. CDR3 DNA (partial): TGTGCCAGCAGCTCCAGGGCTGGCAATCAGCCG. It is translated as CASSSRAGNQP. The whole CDR3 reads CASSSRAGNQPQYF. The full variable domain, with the rest looked up from reference TRBV7-2 and TRBJ2-3, is GAGVSQSPSNKVTEKGKDVELRCDPISGHTALYWYRQSLGQGLEFLIYFQGNSAPDKSGLPSDRFSAERTGGSVSTLTIQRTQQEDSAVYLCASSSRAGNQPQYFGPGTRLTVL.

This clone was recorded at least ten times. The read is 3 residues too short to cover the CDR3 end, so that end is filled in from the germline J gene. This chain links TRBV20-1 with TRBJ1-2; D gene uncertain. This CDR3 region has 12 residues. V was clipped by 2 bases and J by 2 bases, with 6 bases between them. The germline V gene has CDR1 DFQATT and CDR2 SNEGSKA (reference sequence). Incomplete CDR3 DNA: TGCAGTGCTAGAAATAGAAACTATGGC. As protein: CSARNRNYG. The complete CDR3 protein is CSARNRNYGYTF.

This clone showed up many times. The read ends 3 residues shy of where the CDR3 ends; the end is completed using the germline J gene. The gene calls are TRBV18 and TRBJ1-2, with 9 bases matching TRBD1. Per the germline V gene, CDR1 is KGHSH and CDR2 is LQKENI. The CDR3 is 15 residues long. With 3 bases clipped from V and 4 bases from J, the junction kept 6 bases outside the gene matches. The CDR3 is CASSPGTGLTYGYTF. Partial CDR3 DNA: TGTGCCAGCTCACCCGGGACAGGGCTAACCTATGGC.

This clone was recorded many times. The read gets to within 3 residues of the CDR3 end, and the germline J gene fills in the rest. This chain links TRBV5-4 with TRBJ1-2; no definite D call. Germline V gene lookup returns CDR1 SGHNT and CDR2 YYREEE (reference sequence). Trimming shortened V by 0 bases and J by 0 bases, and 6 bases separated the two germline ends. CDR3 size: 14 residues. The sequenced part of the CDR3 DNA is TGTGCCAGCAGCTTGGGGCCAGCTAACTATGGC. As protein: CASSLGPANYG. The whole CDR3 sequence is CASSLGPANYGYTF.

The table lists this clone with many counts. The sequenced fragment ends 3 residues before the CDR3 boundary, so the rest is inferred from the germline J gene. J is TRBJ2-7 and V is TRBV20-1, with D tentatively TRBD2 (6 bases). The germline gives CDR1 DFQATT, CDR2 SNEGSKA (reference sequence). The CDR3 has 16 amino acids. The ends were cut back, 6 bases at V and 3 bases at J, with 24 bases in the middle. CDR3 in amino acids: CSAHMGGSGIYYEQYF. The sequenced CDR3 bases are TGCAGTGCACACATGGGGGGTTCAGGGATATACTACGAG.

This clone was seen a handful of times. The CDR3 region is CASGSSGPYNDYTF. The DNA read from the CDR3 is TGTGCCAGCGGTTCTAGCGGCCCCTACAATGAC. This sequence joins TRBV7-3 and TRBJ1-2; D is unclear. The sequence runs out 3 residues before the end of the CDR3; the remainder is reconstructed from the germline J gene. The germline V gene has CDR1 SGHTA and CDR2 FQGTGA. There are 14 residues in the CDR3.

In this sample, this clone turned up many times. The read terminates 3 residues ahead of where the CDR3 ends, so the germline J gene completes it. The chain is built from TRBV18 and TRBJ2-6, with D perhaps TRBD1 (5 bases). The CDR3 spans 18 residues. Trimming removed 3 bases at V and 1 base at J, with 16 bases between. The germline gives CDR1 KGHSH, CDR2 LQKENI. The CDR3 loop reads CASSPRVRAESGANVLTF. The CDR3 DNA, read in part, is TGTGCCAGCTCACCCAGGGTACGGGCCGAATCTGGGGCCAACGTC.

This clone came up many times. The CDR3 end falls 3 residues outside the read, so it is completed with the germline J gene. The chain joins TRBV5-4 to TRBJ2-3; the match to TRBD1 covers 9 bases. Trimming at V came to 5 bases and at J to 2 bases, leaving 6 bases not matched to a gene. Germline CDR1 SGHNT, CDR2 YYREEE (reference sequence). The CDR3 runs to 15 residues. The CDR3 loop reads CASSPDRGNTDTQYF. The CDR3 bases that were read are TGTGCCAGCAGTCCCGACAGGGGGAACACAGATACG.

This clone has a count of ten or more. The sequence runs out 3 residues before the end of the CDR3; the remainder is reconstructed from the germline J gene. The chain links TRBV30 to TRBJ2-5; D might be TRBD1 (6 bases). This CDR3 is 16 amino acids long. From germline, CDR1 is GTSNPN and CDR2 SVGIG (reference sequence). V was shortened by 2 bases and J by 2 bases, with 18 bases between the two germline ends. The DNA read from the CDR3 is TGTGCCTGGAGTTACGGCTCCCTCAGGGGTCAAGAGACC. This encodes CAWSYGSLRGQET. The complete CDR3 protein is CAWSYGSLRGQETQYF.